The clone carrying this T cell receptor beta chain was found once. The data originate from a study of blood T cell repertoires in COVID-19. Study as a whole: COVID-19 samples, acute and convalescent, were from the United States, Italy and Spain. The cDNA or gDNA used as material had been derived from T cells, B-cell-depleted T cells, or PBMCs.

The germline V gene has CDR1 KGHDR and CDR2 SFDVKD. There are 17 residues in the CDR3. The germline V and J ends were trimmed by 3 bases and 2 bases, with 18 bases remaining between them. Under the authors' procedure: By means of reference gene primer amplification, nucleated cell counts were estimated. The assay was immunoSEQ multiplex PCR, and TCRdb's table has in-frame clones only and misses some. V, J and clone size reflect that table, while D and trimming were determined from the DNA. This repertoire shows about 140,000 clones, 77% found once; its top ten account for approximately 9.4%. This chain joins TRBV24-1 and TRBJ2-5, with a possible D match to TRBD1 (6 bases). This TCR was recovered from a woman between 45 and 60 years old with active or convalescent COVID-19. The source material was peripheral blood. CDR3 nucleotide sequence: TGTGCCACCAGTGATCTCCGGGACACAACTTTTCAAGAGACCCAGTACTTC. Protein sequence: CATSDLRDTTFQETQYF.